These 17 T cell receptor beta chains originate from one sample sequenced in a study of shared clonotypes between healthy human individuals. Assay: immunoSEQ multiplex PCR; the TCRdb copy retains only in-frame clones and omits some. The table shows approximately 2.1 million clones, with approximately 95% occurring only once. Sequenced input: naive CD4+ T cells from PBMCs. Subset reported: CD45RA+ positively selected. The origin of the receptors is a man between 18 and 29 years old in good health. Some clones in this sample may be carry-over from other donors' samples.

The CDR3 is CASSSGARTEQYF. The DNA of the CDR3 is TGTGCCAGCAGCTCAGGGGCCCGGACGGAGCAGTACTTC. The V call is TRBV7-3, the J call TRBJ2-7; tentatively, D is TRBD1 (6 bases). CDR1 and CDR2 from the germline V gene are SGHTA and FQGTGA. The CDR3 is 13 amino acids. The ends were cut back, 4 bases at V and 7 bases at J, with 14 bases in the middle. The variable domain in full, completed from reference TRBV7-3 and TRBJ2-7, reads GAGVSQTPSNKVTEKGKYVELRCDPISGHTALYWYRQSLGQGPEFLIYFQGTGAADDSGLPNDRFFAVRPEGSVSTLKIQRTERGDSAVYLCASSSGARTEQYFGPGTRLTVT.

The chain recombines TRBV4-1 with TRBJ1-1; the D gene is possibly TRBD1 (5 bases). The CDR3 has 14 residues. V shed 5 bases and J shed 0 bases, with 10 bases lying between them. In germline, CDR1 is MGHRA, CDR2 YSYEKL. The CDR3 is CASSFGHMNTEAFF. In nucleotides, the CDR3 is TGCGCCAGCAGCTTCGGACACATGAACACTGAAGCTTTCTTT.

The chain employs TRBV5-4 and TRBJ1-4; 7 nucleotides match TRBD1. V gave up 4 bases and J gave up 5 bases; unmatched junction bases: 14. This CDR3 has 17 amino acids. CDR1 is SGHNT and CDR2 is YYREEE in the germline V gene (reference sequence). The CDR3 is CASSASPRGQWNEKLFF. DNA of the CDR3: TGTGCCAGCAGCGCCTCCCCCCGGGGACAGTGGAATGAAAAACTGTTTTTT.

This clone has a single count. V and J are TRBV4-3 and TRBJ2-3; a possible D gene is TRBD1 (5 bases). The germline gives CDR1 LGHNA, CDR2 YSLEER. V lost 0 bases and J 4 bases, leaving 17 bases between the germline ends. The CDR3 loop spans 17 amino acids. The CDR3 DNA is TGCGCCAGCAGCCAAGATGCTCGGCCCATGGGGCCAGATACGCAGTATTTT. Amino acid sequence: CASSQDARPMGPDTQYF.

This clone was found a few times. The chain has TRBV28 and TRBJ1-5, with D uncertain. V lost 3 bases and J lost 11, with 14 bases in between. The CDR3 extends over 13 amino acids. The germline gives CDR1 MDHEN, CDR2 SYDVKM. The CDR3 DNA follows: TGTGCCAGCAGTTTGAAACTGGGGAGGACCCAGCATTTT. It yields the protein CASSLKLGRTQHF.

This clone was observed a single time. The chain joins TRBV19 to TRBJ2-7; TRBD1 aligns across 10 bases. After removal of 2 bases from V and 1 base from J, the junction contained 5 bases not matched to a gene. The CDR3 has 16 residues. Germline CDR1 reads LNHDA; CDR2 reads SQIVND (reference sequence). CDR3 DNA: TGTGCCAGTAGTATATTCCGGGGACAGGGGTCCTACGAGCAGTACTTC. Residues: CASSIFRGQGSYEQYF. Combining the CDR3 with reference TRBV19 and TRBJ2-7 gives the whole variable domain DGGITQSPKYLFRKEGQNVTLSCEQNLNHDAMYWYRQDPGQGLRLIYYSQIVNDFQKGDIAEGYSVSREKKESFPLTVTSAQKNPTAFYLCASSIFRGQGSYEQYFGPGTRLTVT.

The chain combines TRBV27 with TRBJ2-7; 8 nucleotides match TRBD2. V dropped 3 bases and J dropped 3; count of bases not matched to a gene: 4. Germline-derived CDR1 and CDR2 are MNHEY and SMNVEV (reference sequence). The CDR3 covers 14 residues. The CDR3 spells CASSFSGIFYEQYF. CDR3 DNA sequence: TGTGCCAGCAGTTTTAGCGGGATTTTCTACGAGCAGTACTTC.

Remarks on this clone: The sample has other DNA sequences that encode this CDR3 too. The chain links TRBV5-1 to TRBJ2-3, with 10 bases matching TRBD2. The junction had 0 bases not matched to a gene; V was cut back by 0 bases and J by 5 bases. The CDR3 loop spans 14 amino acids. The germline V gene has CDR1 SGHRS and CDR2 YFSETQ. The CDR3 DNA reads TGCGCCAGCAGCTTGGGACTAGCGGGAGATACGCAGTATTTT. Its translation is CASSLGLAGDTQYF.

The chain employs TRBV5-1 and TRBJ1-4; D is possibly TRBD1 (5 bases). This CDR3 region has 16 residues. Trimming shortened V by 2 bases and J by 6 bases, and 17 bases separated the two germline ends. The germline CDR1 and CDR2 sequences are SGHRS and YFSETQ. Here the CDR3 DNA reads TGCGCCAGCAGCTTCCTTGGGGACCTCGAAGATGAAAAACTGTTTTTT. It encodes CASSFLGDLEDEKLFF.

The chain employs TRBV19 and TRBJ2-7; D is perhaps TRBD1 or TRBD2 (5 bases each). The CDR3 length is 15 residues. Germline V CDR1 and CDR2: LNHDA, SQIVND (reference sequence). V was clipped by 3 bases and J by 4 bases, with 16 bases between them. The CDR3 loop is CASSIVGSWGYEQYF. The CDR3 DNA reads as TGTGCCAGTAGTATCGTGGGTTCCTGGGGGTACGAGCAGTACTTC.

This chain connects TRBV29-1 to TRBJ2-1, with D unresolved. CDR1 and CDR2 from the germline V gene are SQVTM and ANQGSEA. Between the trimmed V and J ends, which lost 0 bases and 8 bases, there was a span of 8 bases. The CDR3 runs 12 residues. CDR3 in amino acids: CSVEDQADEQFF. CDR3 bases: TGCAGCGTTGAAGATCAGGCCGATGAGCAGTTCTTC.

This clone was observed a handful of times. The chain is built from TRBV2 and TRBJ1-2; D is uncertain. Looked up from germline, CDR1 is SNHLY and CDR2 is FYNNEI. The CDR3 contains 11 residues. V gave up 5 bases and J gave up 14 bases, with 15 bases separating them. DNA of the CDR3: TGTGCCAGCAGTACAACGCGACGATCTACCTTC. It specifies CASSTTRRSTF.

The chain combines TRBV5-4 with TRBJ2-3, with 8 bases aligning to TRBD2. There are 15 residues in the CDR3. J was trimmed by 5 bases and V by 5 bases; bases with no gene match: 10. Germline V gene data show CDR1 as SGHNT and CDR2 as YYREEE (reference sequence). The CDR3 spells CASSSIGTSKDTQYF. For the CDR3, the DNA is TGTGCCAGCAGTTCCATCGGGACTAGTAAAGATACGCAGTATTTT.

V gene TRBV6-1 combines with J gene TRBJ2-5; 9 bases are shared with TRBD1. The CDR3 length is 13 residues. Per the germline V gene, CDR1 is MNHNS and CDR2 is SASEGT. V was pared by 6 bases and J by 3 bases, with 2 bases of the junction left unmatched. The CDR3 nucleotides are TGTGCCAGCAGCCGGACAGGGGAAGAGACCCAGTACTTC. Translating it yields CASSRTGEETQYF.

The chain has TRBV6-5 and TRBJ2-7; 10 bases fit TRBD2. The germline V gene encodes CDR1 MNHEY and CDR2 SVGAGI. CDR3 size: 15 residues. V gave up 5 bases and J gave up 1 base; unmatched junction bases: 5. CDR3 coding DNA: TGTGCCAGCAGTCCGACTAGCGGGTTATCCTACGAGCAGTACTTC. Translated: CASSPTSGLSYEQYF.

CDR3 in amino acids: CASTDGLWLYEQFF. CDR3 bases: TGTGCCAGCACCGACGGTCTCTGGCTCTATGAGCAGTTCTTC. This rearrangement joins TRBV6-1 to TRBJ2-1, with D unclear. Trimming left V 7 bases short and J 8 bases short, with 18 bases between. The CDR3 totals 14 residues. The V gene's germline CDR1 is MNHNS and CDR2 SASEGT.

This chain uses TRBV10-1 with TRBJ2-7, with 9 bases identical to TRBD1. V shed 0 bases, J shed 5 bases, and the junction held 14 bases outside the gene matches. Germline assignment: CDR1 WNHNN and CDR2 SYGVQD (reference sequence). CDR3 length: 18 residues. The CDR3 sequence: CASSESLGQGFSGHEQYF. The CDR3 DNA follows: TGCGCCAGCAGTGAGTCATTGGGACAGGGATTCTCCGGCCACGAGCAGTACTTC.